The text below deals with one T cell receptor (beta chain). As yet, its antigen is unknown. These data come from a study of early T cells in non-severe SARS-CoV-2 infection. Study summary: Chains from this unsorted whole-blood bulk RNA could not be paired.

The TCR library protocol was used to attach unique molecular identifiers. These identifiers were attached to individual cDNA molecules. TCRdb fed the 5' RACE reads into MiXCR, producing one record per CDR3 protein. The table has some 71,000 distinct CDR3 sequences, roughly a tenth seen once. Study-wide points: Database matching using VDJdb favored anti-spike CD8 responses, with private and CD4 specificities left missing.

The ends lost 1 base at V and 3 bases at J; junction bases unmatched: 6. This CDR3 contains 15 residues. Germline V gene lookup returns CDR1 SGHTA and CDR2 FQGNSA. Material: whole blood. The rearrangement uses TRBV7-2 and TRBJ2-7; 7 bases align to TRBD1. The source is an adult who was a healthcare worker with PCR-confirmed SARS-CoV-2 infection or an uninfected control (not recorded which). CDR3 nucleotides: TGTGCCAGCAGCTTAGAGGGGGCATTGGGCTACGAGCAGTACTTC. It specifies CASSLEGALGYEQYF.